This T cell receptor (beta chain) was identified during a study of blood T cell repertoires in COVID-19. V was cut by 0 bases and J by 0 bases, with 8 bases left in between. There are 15 residues in the CDR3. In germline, CDR1 is MGHRA, CDR2 YSYEKL. Individuals drawn from 20 to 30 US areas were roughly 18 to 95 years old. Donors were grouped by their self-reported clinical history. Authors' data handling: From reference gene primer amplification, estimates of nucleated cell counts were derived. Using immunoSEQ multiplex PCR, the repertoire was profiled, and TCRdb retains in-frame clones only, with some absent. D and trimming were read from the DNA, whereas the V and J calls and clone size are those reported in that table. The repertoire holds around 250,000 clones, with about 91% as singletons.

Sequenced material: PBMCs or T cells enriched from blood (not recorded which). This TCR was sampled from a human donor in a cohort exposed to, infected with or recovered from COVID-19 (not recorded which). The donor label of this sample is uncertain. The V gene is TRBV4-1, the J gene TRBJ1-2; D is uncertain. The CDR3 DNA reads as TGCGCCAGCAGCCAAGATAGAGCCACTAACTATGGCTACACCTTC. Protein: CASSQDRATNYGYTF.